This record concerns one T cell receptor (beta chain) sequence. This entry is derived from a study of blood T cell repertoires in COVID-19. Overall study: Acute-phase and convalescent COVID-19 samples originated in the United States, Italy and Spain. Sources were T cells, B-cell-depleted T cells, or PBMCs; the material itself was cDNA or gDNA.

V shed 1 base and J 3 bases; nucleotides not matched to a gene: 0. Germline lookup yields CDR1 GTSNPN and CDR2 SVGIG (reference sequence). This CDR3 spans 13 amino acids. Profiling relied on immunoSEQ multiplex PCR, and the TCRdb table lists in-frame clones only, not all of them. The sample shows 200,000 to 250,000 clones, approximately 82% of them seen only once. The clonotype originates from a man in his forties or fifties with active or convalescent COVID-19. Material: peripheral blood. J is TRBJ2-3 and V is TRBV30; 8 bases are a match to TRBD2. The CDR3 region has the DNA TGTGCCTGGAGTGCGGGAGGGACAGATACGCAGTATTTT. Translated: CAWSAGGTDTQYF. The full variable domain, rest sourced from reference TRBV30 and TRBJ2-3, is SQTIHQWPATLVQPVGSPLSLECTVEGTSNPNLYWYRQAAGRGLQLLFYSVGIGQISSEVPQNLSASRPQDRQFILSSKKLLLSDSGFYLCAWSAGGTDTQYFGPGTRLTVL.